The 26 T cell receptor beta chains reported below all come from one sample, sequenced in a study of beta chain features in type 1 diabetes. cDNA synthesis used the whole RNA isolate, giving expressed TCRB sequences. TCRdb's copy holds only in-frame clones and misses some; the assay was immunoSEQ multiplex PCR. Of under 550,000 clones in the sample, roughly an eighth are singletons; the top ten hold approximately 0.045%. The specimen sequenced was naive CD4+ T cells from blood. The source is a young woman in good health.

This clone has a handful of counts. The V gene is TRBV11-1, the J gene TRBJ2-7, with TRBD2 matching 9 bases. V was pared by 5 bases and J by 5 bases, with 10 bases of the junction left unmatched. The CDR3 runs 15 residues. The V gene's germline CDR1 is SGHAT and CDR2 FQDESV (reference sequence). The CDR3 sequence: CASSPRLAGSNEQYF. The CDR3 region has the DNA TGTGCCAGCAGCCCCCGTCTAGCGGGATCGAACGAGCAGTACTTC. The whole variable domain, filled in from reference TRBV11-1 and TRBJ2-7, reads EAEVAQSPRYKITEKSQAVAFWCDPISGHATLYWYRQILGQGPELLVQFQDESVVDDSQLPKDRFSAERLKGVDSTLKIQPAELGDSAMYLCASSPRLAGSNEQYFGPGTRLTVT.

The chain employs TRBV9 and TRBJ2-2; D is unclear. Trimming removed 3 bases at V and 0 bases at J, with 12 bases between. Germline CDR1 is SGDLS and CDR2 is YYNGEE. The CDR3 extends over 16 amino acids. As DNA, the CDR3 is TGTGCCAGCAGCGCCCTCGGGCAGTCGAACACCGGGGAGCTGTTTTTT. As protein: CASSALGQSNTGELFF.

A few counts support this clone. The genes are TRBV5-1 and TRBJ1-2; 8 bases are a match to TRBD1. Germline V gene sequence: CDR1 SGHRS, CDR2 YFSETQ. J gave up 3 bases and V 5 bases, and 6 bases lay outside the gene matches. CDR3 length equals 14 residues. The CDR3 spells CASRILTGDYGYTF. The CDR3 DNA follows: TGCGCCAGCAGGATCCTGACAGGGGACTATGGCTACACCTTC. The whole variable domain, remainder taken from reference TRBV5-1 and TRBJ1-2, is KAGVTQTPRYLIKTRGQQVTLSCSPISGHRSVSWYQQTPGQGLQFLFEYFSETQRNKGNFPGRFSGRQFSNSRSEMNVSTLELGDSALYLCASRILTGDYGYTFGSGTRLTVV.

The V gene is TRBV4-3, the J gene TRBJ1-4, with a possible D match to TRBD1 (5 bases). The CDR3 is 18 amino acids. The germline V and J ends were trimmed by 1 base and 1 base, with 16 bases remaining between them. Germline V CDR1 and CDR2: LGHNA, YSLEER. The CDR3 spells CASSQVRGGLVTNEKLFF. CDR3 DNA: TGCGCCAGCAGCCAAGTCCGGGGGGGATTGGTAACTAATGAAAAACTGTTTTTT.

This clone was observed a few times. The chain has TRBV29-1 and TRBJ2-3; 7 bases are a match to TRBD1. Unmatched junction bases numbered 7, after V lost 4 bases and J lost 0 bases. The CDR3 covers 15 residues. Germline V gives CDR1 SQVTM, CDR2 ANQGSEA. The CDR3 sequence is CSVARRQGSTDTQYF. As DNA, the CDR3 is TGCAGCGTTGCGCGTCGACAGGGAAGCACAGATACGCAGTATTTT.

This clone showed up just a few times. The J gene is TRBJ2-2, the V gene TRBV2; D gene ambiguous. Germline V gene lookup returns CDR1 SNHLY and CDR2 FYNNEI. V lost 4 bases, J lost 1 base, and 7 bases lay in between. The CDR3 totals 14 residues. The CDR3 spells CASSAGLNTGELFF. For the CDR3, the DNA is TGTGCCAGCAGTGCTGGTTTGAACACCGGGGAGCTGTTTTTT. Supplemented by reference TRBV2 and TRBJ2-2, the full variable domain reads EPEVTQTPSHQVTQMGQEVILRCVPISNHLYFYWYRQILGQKVEFLVSFYNNEISEKSEIFDDQFSVERPDGSNFTLKIRSTKLEDSAMYFCASSAGLNTGELFFGEGSRLTVL.

This clone was recorded a few times. The chain combines TRBV28 with TRBJ1-1; TRBD1 matches 8 bases. Germline V gene sequence: CDR1 MDHEN, CDR2 SYDVKM. The CDR3 extends over 14 amino acids. The ends lost 6 bases at V and 0 bases at J; junction bases unmatched: 3. CDR3 residues: CASRGQVMNTEAFF. The CDR3 DNA sequence: TGTGCCAGCAGGGGACAGGTCATGAACACTGAAGCTTTCTTT.

V and J are TRBV4-1 and TRBJ1-1; possible D gene TRBD1, 5 bases. Germline CDR1 reads MGHRA; CDR2 reads YSYEKL. Trimming stripped 3 bases from V and 3 bases from J, with 17 bases between. The CDR3 loop spans 16 amino acids. The CDR3 DNA sequence: TGCGCCAGCAGCCAGGGGATCGTTCGGGGGGACACTGAAGCTTTCTTT. As protein: CASSQGIVRGDTEAFF.

The rearrangement links TRBV7-2 to TRBJ2-3; 10 bases line up with TRBD2. Germline loops: CDR1 SGHTA, CDR2 FQGNSA. The CDR3 has 16 amino acids. The J segment lost 4 bases and the V segment lost 0 bases, leaving 4 bases of the junction unmatched. CDR3 loop: CASSLASGGVADTQYF. The CDR3 nucleotides read TGTGCCAGCAGCTTAGCGAGCGGGGGGGTGGCAGATACGCAGTATTTT.

This clone has only a few counts. J is TRBJ1-1 and V is TRBV18; the D gene is possibly TRBD1 (6 bases). From germline, CDR1 is KGHSH and CDR2 LQKENI. With 3 bases removed from V and 1 base from J, the gap between germline ends came to 9 bases. The CDR3 has 14 residues. As DNA, the CDR3 is TGTGCCAGCTCACCTGACAGGAGGAACACTGAAGCTTTCTTT. It is translated as CASSPDRRNTEAFF.

This clone was detected only a few times. The rearrangement uses TRBV7-8 and TRBJ2-1, with a possible D match to TRBD2 (5 bases). V lost 2 bases and J lost 0, with 11 bases in between. CDR3 length equals 16 residues. Germline V gene data show CDR1 as SGHVS and CDR2 as FQNEAQ. The CDR3 nucleotides are TGTGCCAGCAGCTTATTGGGAGATAGCTCCTACAATGAGCAGTTCTTC. Its translation: CASSLLGDSSYNEQFF.

The chain joins TRBV28 to TRBJ1-4; 7 nucleotides agree with TRBD1. The V gene end was trimmed by 4 bases and the J gene end by 0 bases; junction bases not matched to a gene: 2. The V gene's germline CDR1 is MDHEN and CDR2 SYDVKM. This CDR3 has 15 residues. The CDR3 sequence: CASSSGGATNEKLFF. CDR3 DNA: TGTGCCAGCAGTTCAGGGGGGGCAACTAATGAAAAACTGTTTTTT.

This clone was picked up a small number of times. The V and J genes are TRBV4-3 and TRBJ2-4, with 8 bases matching TRBD1. The CDR3 runs 11 residues. J gave up 13 bases and V 5 bases, and 4 bases lay outside the gene matches. Per germline, CDR1 LGHNA and CDR2 YSLEER. The CDR3 loop is CASSNDRGQYF. The CDR3, as DNA: TGCGCCAGCAGCAACGACAGGGGACAGTACTTC.

The rearrangement uses TRBV19 and TRBJ2-6, with D tentatively TRBD1 (5 bases). This CDR3 comprises 17 residues. The V gene's germline CDR1 is LNHDA and CDR2 SQIVND (reference sequence). V lost 10 bases, J lost 0 bases, and 19 bases lay in between. The CDR3 nucleotides read TGTGCCACCAAAGGCGACAGCTTAGTCTCTGGGGCCAACGTCCTGACTTTC. Translated, it gives CATKGDSLVSGANVLTF.

J is TRBJ2-3 and V is TRBV7-3; perhaps TRBD2 as D (6 bases). CDR3 length: 15 residues. Germline CDR1 and CDR2: SGHTA and FQGTGA. V was trimmed by 2 bases and J by 0 bases, leaving 9 bases between them. The CDR3 sequence is CASSLRGTSTDTQYF. The DNA of the CDR3 is TGTGCCAGCAGCTTACGGGGGACTAGCACAGATACGCAGTATTTT.

The CDR3 here is CASSPYPDGYTF. Here the CDR3 DNA reads TGTGCCAGCAGCCCCTACCCAGATGGCTACACCTTC. The rearrangement joins TRBV14 to TRBJ1-2; D gene unclear. CDR3 size: 12 residues. From germline, CDR1 is SGHDN and CDR2 FVKESK. Trimming removed 4 bases at V and 6 bases at J, with 9 bases between.

This clone appeared a few times. The V and J genes are TRBV28 and TRBJ1-6; D is unclear. The CDR3 covers 14 residues. Germline CDR1 reads MDHEN; CDR2 reads SYDVKM. The V end was cut by 7 bases, the J end by 8 bases, with 15 bases between. The CDR3 nucleotides are TGTGCCAGCACCTCCGGGGTTTGGGATTCACCCCTCCACTTT. Its translation: CASTSGVWDSPLHF.

This chain uses TRBV6-6 with TRBJ1-4; no clear D gene. Germline V CDR1 and CDR2: MNHNY, SVGAGI (reference sequence). This CDR3 contains 15 residues. Trimming shortened V by 6 bases and J by 10 bases, and 21 bases separated the two germline ends. CDR3 sequence (DNA): TGTGCCAGCAGCCGCGGGAGCGGACGGGCAGCAAAACTGTTTTTT. This gives the protein CASSRGSGRAAKLFF.

The chain joins TRBV12-5 to TRBJ2-7; 14 nucleotides align to TRBD2. The germline CDR1 and CDR2 sequences are LGHNT and FRNRAP. The length of the CDR3 is 15 residues. The ends lost 6 bases at V and 6 bases at J; junction bases unmatched: 7. CDR3 nucleotide sequence: TGTGCTAGTGGGCCTGGGACTAGCGGGAGAACCGAGCAGTACTTC. Translation: CASGPGTSGRTEQYF.

This clone has just a few counts. The V gene is TRBV9, the J gene TRBJ1-3; TRBD1 is a possible D gene (6 bases). Trimming took 0 bases from V and 3 from J, leaving 16 bases between them. The length of the CDR3 is 17 residues. CDR1 and CDR2 (germline): SGDLS, YYNGEE. CDR3 coding DNA: TGTGCCAGCAGCGTAGGGGCAGGGGTAAAAGGTGGAAACACCATATATTTT. Its protein is CASSVGAGVKGGNTIYF.

Only a few counts were recorded for this clone. This chain joins TRBV9 and TRBJ2-1; TRBD2 matches 11 bases. This CDR3 has 15 amino acids. V was clipped by 0 bases and J by 6 bases; unmatched bases: 2. Looked up from germline, CDR1 is SGDLS and CDR2 is YYNGEE. The CDR3 spells CASSVVGTSGNEQFF. CDR3 nucleotides: TGTGCCAGCAGCGTAGTAGGGACTAGCGGCAATGAGCAGTTCTTC.

This clone was seen more than once but under ten times. This chain joins TRBV19 and TRBJ2-2; possible D gene TRBD2, 6 bases. The CDR3 covers 15 residues. Germline loops: CDR1 LNHDA, CDR2 SQIVND (reference sequence). The V and J ends lost 7 bases and 4 bases respectively, with 16 bases between them. CDR3 amino acids: CASTTTGVSTGELFF. The CDR3 coding sequence is TGTGCCAGTACCACGACGGGAGTCTCCACCGGGGAGCTGTTTTTT.

This clone was counted only a few times. The chain combines TRBV2 with TRBJ1-1; the D is unclear. Trimming removed 6 bases at V and 3 bases at J, with 14 bases between. The CDR3 has 14 amino acids. Germline CDR1 and CDR2: SNHLY and FYNNEI. The CDR3 loop reads CASRDRTRDTEAFF. DNA for the CDR3: TGTGCCAGCAGGGACCGAACGCGGGACACTGAAGCTTTCTTT. The variable domain in full, completed from reference TRBV2 and TRBJ1-1, reads EPEVTQTPSHQVTQMGQEVILRCVPISNHLYFYWYRQILGQKVEFLVSFYNNEISEKSEIFDDQFSVERPDGSNFTLKIRSTKLEDSAMYFCASRDRTRDTEAFFGQGTRLTVV.

The chain uses TRBV7-2 and TRBJ2-3, with D hard to call. Germline V CDR1 and CDR2: SGHTA, FQGNSA. Trimming removed 5 bases from V and 4 bases from J, with 10 bases in between. CDR3 length: 13 amino acids. CDR3 coding DNA: TGTGCCAGCAGCACAAACACCGCAGATACGCAGTATTTT. Translated, it gives CASSTNTADTQYF.

The chain couples TRBV5-1 to TRBJ2-1, with 10 positions matching TRBD1. The CDR3 spans 13 residues. V gave up 7 bases and J gave up 3 bases; unmatched junction bases: 1. Germline V gives CDR1 SGHRS, CDR2 YFSETQ. CDR3 in DNA: TGCGCCAGCGGGACAGGGGTCTACAATGAGCAGTTCTTC. Protein product: CASGTGVYNEQFF.

The rearrangement uses TRBV2 and TRBJ2-7; D is ambiguous. CDR1 SNHLY and CDR2 FYNNEI come from the germline V gene. Trimming removed 6 bases at V and 2 bases at J, with 11 bases between. The CDR3 covers 13 residues. Here the CDR3 DNA reads TGTGCCAGCAGCGGGCTGAAAGCCTACGAGCAGTACTTC. Translation gives CASSGLKAYEQYF.